These 17 T cell receptor beta chains share one sample of origin, sequenced in a study of Ad26.COV2.S vaccination and SARS-CoV-2 variants. Treatment given: approximately 18 received Ad26.COV2.S at low or high dose, single or two shots; 5 received placebo; per-sample allocation not given. Sample collection was performed on day 63 after the first vaccine or placebo injection. The assay was immunoSEQ multiplex PCR, and TCRdb's table has in-frame clones only and misses some. Of approximately 400,000 clones detected, around 82% appear once; the ten largest clones hold 7.4%. The sample in question was peripheral blood, obtained in a trial of Ad26.COV2.S vaccine versus placebo. Receptors originate from a person aged 18-65 years who received the Ad26.COV2.S COVID-19 vaccine or a placebo.

This clone was counted once. The chain has TRBV11-3 and TRBJ2-4; D unclear. Germline V gene lookup returns CDR1 SGHNT and CDR2 YENEEA. CDR3 length: 19 residues. V was pared by 5 bases and J by 0 bases, with 23 bases between. The CDR3 DNA reads as TGTGCCAGCAGCCCTTTGCCCGACATACTACCTCTAGCCAAAAACATTCAGTACTTC. It specifies CASSPLPDILPLAKNIQYF.

The chain links TRBV5-1 to TRBJ2-7; D uncertain. The ends were cut back, 4 bases at V and 0 bases at J, with 11 bases in the middle. Germline CDR1 and CDR2: SGHRS and YFSETQ. The CDR3 consists of 14 residues. CDR3 bases: TGCGCCAGCAGCACATATTCGGGCTCCTACGAGCAGTACTTC. As protein: CASSTYSGSYEQYF.

The V call is TRBV15, the J call TRBJ2-5; no definite D call. This CDR3 region has 13 residues. The germline V gene has CDR1 LNHNV and CDR2 YYDKDF (reference sequence). Trimming took 8 bases from V and 5 from J, leaving 15 bases between them. The CDR3 nucleotides are TGTGCCACCCAGCGACCGGGCCGGGAGACCCAGTACTTC. Translated: CATQRPGRETQYF.

On this clone itself: Other DNA sequences in the sample encode the same CDR3. The rearrangement uses TRBV7-9 and TRBJ2-7; D remains ambiguous. This CDR3 has 13 residues. V lost 5 bases to trimming and J lost 0 bases, with 8 bases between them. CDR1 and CDR2 (germline): SEHNR, FQNEAQ (reference sequence). The CDR3 reads CASSPPASYEQYF. The CDR3 DNA is TGTGCCAGCAGCCCGCCTGCCTCCTACGAGCAGTACTTC.

The genes are TRBV19 and TRBJ2-2, with TRBD2 matching over 13 bases. There are 16 residues in the CDR3. Germline V gene lookup returns CDR1 LNHDA and CDR2 SQIVND (reference sequence). V lost 4 bases to trimming and J lost 6 bases; unmatched junction nucleotides: 5. CDR3 loop: CASSRLAGGNAGELFF. In DNA, the CDR3 is TGTGCCAGTAGTAGACTAGCGGGAGGAAACGCCGGGGAGCTGTTTTTT. The full variable domain, completed using reference TRBV19 and TRBJ2-2, is DGGITQSPKYLFRKEGQNVTLSCEQNLNHDAMYWYRQDPGQGLRLIYYSQIVNDFQKGDIAEGYSVSREKKESFPLTVTSAQKNPTAFYLCASSRLAGGNAGELFFGEGSRLTVL.

This clone was seen a handful of times. The chain recombines TRBV19 with TRBJ1-5, with TRBD1 matching 9 bases. Looked up from germline, CDR1 is LNHDA and CDR2 is SQIVND (reference sequence). The ends lost 4 bases at V and 6 bases at J; junction bases unmatched: 7. The length of the CDR3 is 15 residues. The CDR3 region is CASSTTGGWSQPQHF. In nucleotides, the CDR3 is TGTGCCAGTAGTACGACAGGGGGGTGGAGTCAGCCCCAGCATTTT.

This chain joins TRBV9 and TRBJ1-4, with a possible D match to TRBD1 (5 bases). Deletions cut 2 bases from V and 7 bases from J, with 21 bases between. Germline CDR1 SGDLS, CDR2 YYNGEE. The CDR3 runs 17 residues. The CDR3: CASSVGDGEGVGEKLFF. CDR3 coding DNA: TGTGCCAGCAGCGTGGGGGACGGAGAAGGAGTTGGTGAAAAACTGTTTTTT.

The rearrangement joins TRBV2 to TRBJ2-5, with TRBD2 as a possible D gene (6 bases). The V end lost 4 bases, the J end lost 3 bases, and 12 bases lay between the germline ends. Germline V gives CDR1 SNHLY, CDR2 FYNNEI. The CDR3 is 14 amino acids. CDR3 nucleotides: TGTGCCAGCAGTGGAACTAGCAGAGAAGAGACCCAGTACTTC. It yields the protein CASSGTSREETQYF.

V usage is TRBV11-3 and J usage is TRBJ1-1; D gene ambiguous. V was trimmed by 5 bases and J by 3 bases, leaving 16 bases between them. Germline V lookup: CDR1 SGHNT, CDR2 YENEEA. The CDR3 has 15 residues. CDR3 bases: TGTGCCAGCAGCCCGCGATCGGTTGGGTACACTGAAGCTTTCTTT. This sequence encodes CASSPRSVGYTEAFF.

The genes are TRBV29-1 and TRBJ2-3; D uncertain. V lost 5 bases and J lost 1, with 7 bases in between. Germline loops: CDR1 SQVTM, CDR2 ANQGSEA. This CDR3 is 12 amino acids long. The CDR3 is CSVITGTDTQYF. In DNA, the CDR3 is TGCAGCGTTATTACGGGCACAGATACGCAGTATTTT.

The V and J genes are TRBV6-2 or TRBV6-3 and TRBJ2-1, with D perhaps matching TRBD2 (7 bases). Trimming pared 5 bases from V and 6 bases from J, leaving 20 bases between. The CDR3 length is 16 residues. Germline CDR1 reads MNHEY; CDR2 reads SVGEGT. CDR3: CASSPLGAGVVNEQFF. DNA of the CDR3: TGTGCCAGCAGTCCCCTGGGGGCGGGGGTAGTCAATGAGCAGTTCTTC.

J is TRBJ1-2 and V is TRBV6-5; TRBD1 matches 7 bases. The CDR3 has 16 residues. Germline assignment: CDR1 MNHEY and CDR2 SVGAGI. V was clipped by 1 base and J by 5 bases; unmatched bases: 10. CDR3 DNA: TGTGCCAGCAGTTACTTTCTAGACAGGGAAGGGTATGGCTACACCTTC. The encoded protein is CASSYFLDREGYGYTF.

This clone was seen a handful of times. The CDR3 bases are TGTGCCAGCAGGCGACAGCAGGCTGAAGCTTTCTTT. As protein: CASRRQQAEAFF. The chain combines TRBV11-2 with TRBJ1-1, with D possibly being TRBD1 (5 bases). Looked up from germline, CDR1 is SGHAT and CDR2 is FQNNGV. The CDR3 spans 12 residues. Trimming stripped 6 bases from V and 6 bases from J, with 11 bases between.

The chain uses TRBV7-2 and TRBJ2-5; the D is unclear. The CDR3 length is 14 residues. V was trimmed by 1 base and J by 4 bases, leaving 10 bases between them. In germline, CDR1 is SGHTA, CDR2 FQGNSA. The CDR3: CASSLDPTRETQYF. In DNA, the CDR3 is TGTGCCAGCAGCTTAGACCCTACCCGAGAGACCCAGTACTTC.

This clone has only a few counts. The chain employs TRBV5-4 and TRBJ2-2, with D hard to call. Trimming took off 3 bases at V and 1 base at J, with 4 bases between the two ends. The CDR3 has 13 residues. Per the germline V gene, CDR1 is SGHNT and CDR2 is YYREEE (reference sequence). The CDR3 nucleotides are TGTGCCAGCAGCTATATGAACACCGGGGAGCTGTTTTTT. It encodes CASSYMNTGELFF.

The chain links TRBV19 to TRBJ2-7, with TRBD1 matching 10 bases. The CDR3 consists of 14 residues. V gave up 4 bases and J gave up 4 bases; unmatched junction bases: 4. Looked up from germline, CDR1 is LNHDA and CDR2 is SQIVND (reference sequence). For the CDR3, the DNA is TGTGCCAGTAGTACGACAGGGGGCCTGTACGAGCAGTACTTC. The encoded protein is CASSTTGGLYEQYF.

The chain is built from TRBV3-1 (or the pseudogene TRBV3-2) and TRBJ1-1; no clear D gene. Trimming removed 2 bases from V and 5 bases from J, with 9 bases in between. In germline, CDR1 is LGHDT, CDR2 YNNKEL (reference sequence). This CDR3 is 13 amino acids long. The DNA of the CDR3 is TGTGCCAGCAGCCAAAACGTGGGAACTGAAGCTTTCTTT. Its translation: CASSQNVGTEAFF.